This TCR beta chain emerged from a study of blood T cell repertoires in COVID-19. Original analysis: From reference gene primer amplification, estimates of nucleated cell counts were derived. Clones were read by immunoSEQ multiplex PCR, and TCRdb kept only the in-frame ones, dropping some. V and J calls and clone size come straight from that table; D and trimming were deduced from the DNA. The sample holds about 260,000 clones, roughly 86% seen once. V lost 1 base, J lost 8 bases, and 1 base stayed unmatched. In germline, CDR1 is SNHLY, CDR2 FYNNEI. This CDR3 contains 14 residues. Sequencing used peripheral blood. V gene TRBV2 combines with J gene TRBJ2-1; 11 bases map to TRBD2. This TCR was sampled from a man aged 40-49 years who had recovered from COVID-19. The CDR3, as DNA: TGTGCCAGCAGTGAAGTAGCGGGAGGGTATGAGCAGTTCTTC. Protein: CASSEVAGGYEQFF.